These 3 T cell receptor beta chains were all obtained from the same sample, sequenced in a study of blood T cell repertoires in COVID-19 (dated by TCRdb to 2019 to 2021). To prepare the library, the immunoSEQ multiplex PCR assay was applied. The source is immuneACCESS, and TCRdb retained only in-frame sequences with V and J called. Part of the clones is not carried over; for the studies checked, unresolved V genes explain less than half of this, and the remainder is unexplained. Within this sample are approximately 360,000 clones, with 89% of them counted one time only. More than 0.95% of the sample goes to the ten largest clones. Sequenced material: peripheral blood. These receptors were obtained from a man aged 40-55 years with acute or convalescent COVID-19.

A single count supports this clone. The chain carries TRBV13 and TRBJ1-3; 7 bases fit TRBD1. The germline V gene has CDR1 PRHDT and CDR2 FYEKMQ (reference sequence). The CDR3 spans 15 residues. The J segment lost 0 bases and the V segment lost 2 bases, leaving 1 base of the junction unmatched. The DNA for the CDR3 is TGTGCCAGCAGCTTACCAGGGGGCTCTGGAAACACCATATATTTT. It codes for CASSLPGGSGNTIYF.

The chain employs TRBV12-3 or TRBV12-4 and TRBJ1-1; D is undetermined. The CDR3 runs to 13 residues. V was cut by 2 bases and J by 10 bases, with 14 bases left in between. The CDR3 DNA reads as TGTGCCAGCAGTTTAAGTTTCCAATTCAGAGCTTTCTTT. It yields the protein CASSLSFQFRAFF.

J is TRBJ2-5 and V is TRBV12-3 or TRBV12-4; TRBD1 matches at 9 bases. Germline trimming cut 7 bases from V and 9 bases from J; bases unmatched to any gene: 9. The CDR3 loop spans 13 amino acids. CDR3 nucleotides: TGTGCCAGCAATACAGGGGGCGCAGGTTCCCAGTACTTC. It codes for CASNTGGAGSQYF.